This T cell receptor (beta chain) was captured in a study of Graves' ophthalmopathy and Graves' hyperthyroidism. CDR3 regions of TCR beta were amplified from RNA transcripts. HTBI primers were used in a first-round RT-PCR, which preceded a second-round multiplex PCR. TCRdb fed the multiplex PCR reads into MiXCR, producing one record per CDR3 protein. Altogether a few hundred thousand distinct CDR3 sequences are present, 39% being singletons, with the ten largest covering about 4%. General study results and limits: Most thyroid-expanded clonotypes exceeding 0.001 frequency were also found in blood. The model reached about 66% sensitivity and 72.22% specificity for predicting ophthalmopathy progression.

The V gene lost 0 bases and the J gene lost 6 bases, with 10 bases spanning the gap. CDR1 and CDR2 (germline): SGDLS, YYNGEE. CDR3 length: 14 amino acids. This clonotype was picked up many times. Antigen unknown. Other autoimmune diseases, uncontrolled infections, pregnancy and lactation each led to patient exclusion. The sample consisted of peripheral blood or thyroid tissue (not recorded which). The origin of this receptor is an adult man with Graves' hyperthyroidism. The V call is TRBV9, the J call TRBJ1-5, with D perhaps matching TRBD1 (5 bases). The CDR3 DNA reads TGTGCCAGCAGCGTAGATTCGGGGGTTCAGCCCCAGCATTTT. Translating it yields CASSVDSGVQPQHF. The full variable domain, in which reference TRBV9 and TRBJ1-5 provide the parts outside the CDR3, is DSGVTQTPKHLITATGQRVTLRCSPRSGDLSVYWYQQSLDQGLQFLIQYYNGEERAKGNILERFSAQQFPDLHSELNLSSLELGDSALYFCASSVDSGVQPQHFGDGTRLSIL.